Described below is a single T cell receptor (beta chain) sequence and its context. As yet, its antigen is unknown. Constant-region reverse primers amplified full-length variable regions, followed by semi-nested Nested Universal Primer A PCR. Using its own MiXCR run on the 5' RACE reads, TCRdb lists one record per CDR3 protein. The table records fewer than 60,000 distinct CDR3 sequences, about 28% of them present only once. Broader study findings: Tumor memory CD4+ T cell TCR gene usage was found to cluster with blood and lymph node memory CD4+ cells and with lymph node naive CD4+ cells. Greatest tumor Treg TCR overlap was with tumor naive CD4+ cells.

The CDR3 covers 14 residues. V gave up 5 bases and J gave up 3 bases, with 13 bases separating them. From germline, CDR1 is MNHNS and CDR2 SASEGT. Naive CD4+ cells had CD25+ Tregs removed. The sequence came from a female donor with breast cancer. The rearrangement joins TRBV6-1 to TRBJ1-1, with D possibly matching TRBD1 (5 bases). The sequenced material came from naive CD4+ T cells sorted from blood. The subset is: naive CD4+ T cells, CD4+CD45RA+CD25-. Written as DNA, the CDR3 is TGTGCCAGCAGTTACAGAAAAGGGGACACTGAAGCTTTCTTT. Its protein product is CASSYRKGDTEAFF.